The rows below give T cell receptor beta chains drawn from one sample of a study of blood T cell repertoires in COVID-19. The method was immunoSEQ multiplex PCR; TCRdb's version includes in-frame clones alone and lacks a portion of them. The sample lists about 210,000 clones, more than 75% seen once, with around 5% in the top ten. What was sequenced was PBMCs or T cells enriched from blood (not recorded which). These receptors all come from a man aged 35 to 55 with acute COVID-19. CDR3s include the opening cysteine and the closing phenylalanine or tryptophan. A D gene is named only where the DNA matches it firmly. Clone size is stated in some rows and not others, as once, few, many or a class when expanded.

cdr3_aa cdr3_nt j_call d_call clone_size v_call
CATRADRENGYTF TGTGCCACCAGAGCGGACAGGGAAAATGGCTACACCTTC TRBJ1-2 TRBD1 NA TRBV24-1
CASSPSGGRDQPQHF TGTGCCAGCAGCCCCTCGGGAGGGCGCGATCAGCCCCAGCATTTT TRBJ1-5 NA NA TRBV7-9
CASSPWTGISEQYF TGTGCCAGCTCCCCATGGACAGGGATCTCCGAGCAGTACTTC TRBJ2-7 TRBD1 NA TRBV18
CASRSTGGAMYPGNTIYF TGTGCCAGCAGGTCTACAGGGGGCGCAATGTATCCCGGAAACACCATATATTTT TRBJ1-3 TRBD1 NA TRBV28
CASSPLTGEETQYF TGTGCCAGCTCCCCGCTGACAGGGGAAGAGACCCAGTACTTC TRBJ2-5 TRBD1 NA TRBV18
CASSPRESKNIQYF TGTGCCAGCAGCCCCAGGGAATCCAAAAACATTCAGTACTTC TRBJ2-4 NA NA TRBV5-5
CATSRKRGTSGYLRSYEQYF TGTGCCACCAGCAGAAAGAGAGGGACTAGCGGGTACCTGAGGTCCTACGAGCAGTACTTC TRBJ2-7 TRBD2 NA TRBV15
CSARYRGSAGELFF TGCAGCGCCCGTTACAGGGGTAGCGCCGGGGAGCTGTTTTTT TRBJ2-2 TRBD1 once TRBV29-1
CAWSGTSGMVINEQFF TGTGCCTGGAGTGGGACTAGCGGGATGGTTATAAATGAGCAGTTCTTC TRBJ2-1 TRBD2 NA TRBV30
CSVRDRTNTGELFF TGCAGCGTGAGGGACAGGACGAACACCGGGGAGCTGTTTTTT TRBJ2-2 TRBD1 NA TRBV29-1
CASTPRGGYEQYF TGTGCCAGCACCCCTAGAGGGGGCTACGAGCAGTACTTC TRBJ2-7 NA once TRBV28
CASSPEGQKLNYGYTF TGCGCCAGCAGCCCGGAGGGACAGAAGCTCAACTATGGCTACACCTTC TRBJ1-2 TRBD1 once TRBV5-1
CASNGGTRKNIQYF TGTGCCAGCAACGGGGGGACAAGGAAAAACATTCAGTACTTC TRBJ2-4 NA few TRBV2
CASSDPGQGSGYTF TGTGCCAGCAGTGACCCGGGACAGGGGAGTGGCTACACCTTC TRBJ1-2 TRBD1 NA TRBV6-4
CASSLNERVPYEQYF TGTGCCAGCAGCTTAAACGAGCGCGTTCCCTACGAGCAGTACTTC TRBJ2-7 NA NA TRBV7-8
CASSFGTGDQPQHF TGCGCCAGCAGCTTCGGGACAGGAGATCAGCCCCAGCATTTT TRBJ1-5 TRBD1 once TRBV5-1